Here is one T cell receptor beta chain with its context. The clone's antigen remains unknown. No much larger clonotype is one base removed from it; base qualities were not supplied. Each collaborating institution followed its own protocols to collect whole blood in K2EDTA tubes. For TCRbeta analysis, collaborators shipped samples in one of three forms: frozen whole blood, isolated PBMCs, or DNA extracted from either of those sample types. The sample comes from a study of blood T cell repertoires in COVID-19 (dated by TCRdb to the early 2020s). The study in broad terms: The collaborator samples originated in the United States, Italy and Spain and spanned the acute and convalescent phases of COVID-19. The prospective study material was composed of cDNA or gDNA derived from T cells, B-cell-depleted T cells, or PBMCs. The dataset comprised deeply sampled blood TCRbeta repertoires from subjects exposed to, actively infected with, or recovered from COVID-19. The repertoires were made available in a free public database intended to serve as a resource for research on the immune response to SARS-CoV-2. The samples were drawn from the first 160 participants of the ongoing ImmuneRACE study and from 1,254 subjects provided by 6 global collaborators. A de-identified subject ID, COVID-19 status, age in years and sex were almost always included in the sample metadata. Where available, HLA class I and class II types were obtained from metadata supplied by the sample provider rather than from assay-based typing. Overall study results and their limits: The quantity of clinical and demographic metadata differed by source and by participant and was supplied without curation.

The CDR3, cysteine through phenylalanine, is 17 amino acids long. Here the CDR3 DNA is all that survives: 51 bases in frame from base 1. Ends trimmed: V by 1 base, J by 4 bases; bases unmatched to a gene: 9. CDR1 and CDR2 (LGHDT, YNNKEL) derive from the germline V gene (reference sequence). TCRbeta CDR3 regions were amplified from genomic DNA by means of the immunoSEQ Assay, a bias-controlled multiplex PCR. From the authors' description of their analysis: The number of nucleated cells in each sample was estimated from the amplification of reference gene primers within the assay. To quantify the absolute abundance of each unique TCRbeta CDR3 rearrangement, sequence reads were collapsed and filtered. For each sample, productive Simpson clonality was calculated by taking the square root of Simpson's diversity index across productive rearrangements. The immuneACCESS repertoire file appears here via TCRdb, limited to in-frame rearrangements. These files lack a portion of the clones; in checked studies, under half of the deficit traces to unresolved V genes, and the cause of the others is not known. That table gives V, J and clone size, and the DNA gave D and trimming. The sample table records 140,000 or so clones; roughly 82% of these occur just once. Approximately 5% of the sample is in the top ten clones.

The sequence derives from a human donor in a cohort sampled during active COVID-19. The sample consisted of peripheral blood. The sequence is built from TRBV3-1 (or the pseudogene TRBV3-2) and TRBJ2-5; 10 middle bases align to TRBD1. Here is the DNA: TGTGCCAGCAGCCAAGGGGGACAGGGGCTCGGTATAGAGACCCAGTACTTC. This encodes CASSQGGQGLGIETQYF.